This TCR beta chain was sequenced in a study of blood T cell repertoires in COVID-19. Study-wide context: COVID-19 samples from acute and convalescent phases originated in the United States, Italy and Spain. In each case, the material was cDNA or gDNA derived from T cells, B-cell-depleted T cells, or PBMCs.

Germline assignment: CDR1 SGDLS and CDR2 YYNGEE. This CDR3 has 14 amino acids. V lost 0 bases, J lost 0 bases, and 6 bases lay in between. Per the original data handling: By means of reference gene primer amplification, nucleated cell counts were estimated. TCRdb keeps only in-frame clones here, not all; method: immunoSEQ multiplex PCR. Clonal size and the V and J genes are those of that table, whereas D and trimming came from the DNA. The top ten hold approximately 0.9% of the sample, which has almost 200,000 clones, around four fifths seen once. Recruited during active infection, patients (from Seattle) were subsequently followed longitudinally.

This TCR was recovered from a man aged 60 to 75 with COVID-19, enrolled during active disease. Material for sequencing was peripheral blood. The chain uses TRBV9 and TRBJ1-1; tentatively, D is TRBD1 (5 bases). As DNA, the CDR3 is TGTGCCAGCAGCGTAGAGGGGATGAACACTGAAGCTTTCTTT. Encoded protein: CASSVEGMNTEAFF.